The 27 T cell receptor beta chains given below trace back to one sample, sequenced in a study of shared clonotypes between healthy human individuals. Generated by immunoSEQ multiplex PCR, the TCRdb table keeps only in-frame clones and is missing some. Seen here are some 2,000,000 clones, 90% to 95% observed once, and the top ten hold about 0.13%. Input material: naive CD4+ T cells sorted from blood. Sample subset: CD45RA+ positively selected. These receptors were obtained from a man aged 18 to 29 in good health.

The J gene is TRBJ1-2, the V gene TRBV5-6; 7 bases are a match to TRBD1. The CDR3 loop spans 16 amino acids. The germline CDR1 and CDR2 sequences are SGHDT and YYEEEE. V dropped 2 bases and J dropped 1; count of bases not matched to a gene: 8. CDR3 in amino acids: CASSFRDRTVNYGYTF. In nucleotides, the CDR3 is TGTGCCAGCAGCTTCCGGGACAGAACAGTTAACTATGGCTACACCTTC.

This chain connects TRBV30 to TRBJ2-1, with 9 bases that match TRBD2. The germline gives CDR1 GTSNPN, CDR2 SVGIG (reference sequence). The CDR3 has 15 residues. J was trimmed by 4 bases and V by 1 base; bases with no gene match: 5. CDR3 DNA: TGTGCCTGGAGTGGTGGTAGCGGGAGTTACAATGAGCAGTTCTTC. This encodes CAWSGGSGSYNEQFF.

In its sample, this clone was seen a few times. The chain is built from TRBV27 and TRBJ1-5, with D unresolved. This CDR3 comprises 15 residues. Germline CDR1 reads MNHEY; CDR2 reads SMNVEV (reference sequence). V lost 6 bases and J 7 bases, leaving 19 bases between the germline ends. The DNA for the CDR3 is TGTGCCAGCAGCCCCCGGGGAGCCGGGGAGCAGCCCCAGCATTTT. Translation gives CASSPRGAGEQPQHF.

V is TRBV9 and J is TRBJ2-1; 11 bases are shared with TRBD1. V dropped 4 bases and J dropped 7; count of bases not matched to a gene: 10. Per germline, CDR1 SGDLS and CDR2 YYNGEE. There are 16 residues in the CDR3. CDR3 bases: TGTGCCAGCAGCAAACCGGGACAGGGGGTTTTGAATGAGCAGTTCTTC. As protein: CASSKPGQGVLNEQFF.

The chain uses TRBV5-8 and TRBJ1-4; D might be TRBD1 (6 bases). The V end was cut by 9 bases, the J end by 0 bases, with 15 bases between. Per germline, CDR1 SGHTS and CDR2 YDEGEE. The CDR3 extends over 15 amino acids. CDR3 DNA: TGTGCCAACCGCGGGACATTTGCAACTAATGAAAAACTGTTTTTT. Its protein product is CANRGTFATNEKLFF.

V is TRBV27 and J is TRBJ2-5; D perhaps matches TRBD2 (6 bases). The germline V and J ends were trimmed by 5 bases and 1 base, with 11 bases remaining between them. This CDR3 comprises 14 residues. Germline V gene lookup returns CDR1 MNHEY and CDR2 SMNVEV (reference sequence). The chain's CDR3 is CASSTGTVQETQYF. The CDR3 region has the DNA TGTGCCAGCAGTACGGGGACTGTCCAAGAGACCCAGTACTTC.

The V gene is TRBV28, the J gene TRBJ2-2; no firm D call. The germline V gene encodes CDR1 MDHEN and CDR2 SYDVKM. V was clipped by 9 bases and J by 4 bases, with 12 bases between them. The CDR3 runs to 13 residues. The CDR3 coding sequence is TGTGCCAGTAGCAGTTTAAGCACCGGGGAGCTGTTTTTT. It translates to CASSSLSTGELFF.

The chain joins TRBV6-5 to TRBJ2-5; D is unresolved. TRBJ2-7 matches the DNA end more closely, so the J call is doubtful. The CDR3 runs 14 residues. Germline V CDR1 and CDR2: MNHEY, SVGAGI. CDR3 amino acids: CASSPGVLPYEQYF. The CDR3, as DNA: TGTGCCAGCAGTCCTGGGGTCCTTCCCTACGAGCAGTACTTC.

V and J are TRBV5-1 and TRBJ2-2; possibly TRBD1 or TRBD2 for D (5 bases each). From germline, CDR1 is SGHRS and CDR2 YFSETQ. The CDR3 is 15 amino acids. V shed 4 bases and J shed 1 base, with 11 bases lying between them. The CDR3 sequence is CASSKGTGNTGELFF. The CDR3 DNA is TGCGCCAGCAGCAAAGGGACGGGGAACACCGGGGAGCTGTTTTTT.

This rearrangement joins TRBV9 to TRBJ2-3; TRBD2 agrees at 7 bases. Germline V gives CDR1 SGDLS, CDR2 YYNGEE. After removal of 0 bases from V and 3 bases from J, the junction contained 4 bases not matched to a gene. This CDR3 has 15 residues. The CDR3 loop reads CASSVEGGRTDTQYF. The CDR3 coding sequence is TGTGCCAGCAGCGTAGAGGGCGGGAGAACAGATACGCAGTATTTT.

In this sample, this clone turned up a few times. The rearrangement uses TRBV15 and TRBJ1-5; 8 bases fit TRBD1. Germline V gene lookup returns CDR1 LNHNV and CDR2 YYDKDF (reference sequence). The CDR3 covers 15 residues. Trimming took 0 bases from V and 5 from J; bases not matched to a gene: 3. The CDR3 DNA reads TGTGCCACCAGCAGAGATGGACAGGGAGATCAGCCCCAGCATTTT. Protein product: CATSRDGQGDQPQHF.

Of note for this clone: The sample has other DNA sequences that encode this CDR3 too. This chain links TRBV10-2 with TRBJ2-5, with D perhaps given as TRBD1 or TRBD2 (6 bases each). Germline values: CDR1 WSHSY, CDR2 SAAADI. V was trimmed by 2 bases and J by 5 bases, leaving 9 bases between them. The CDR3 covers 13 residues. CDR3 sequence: CASSEGGRETQYF. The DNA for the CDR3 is TGCGCCAGCAGTGAGGGGGGGCGGGAGACCCAGTACTTC.

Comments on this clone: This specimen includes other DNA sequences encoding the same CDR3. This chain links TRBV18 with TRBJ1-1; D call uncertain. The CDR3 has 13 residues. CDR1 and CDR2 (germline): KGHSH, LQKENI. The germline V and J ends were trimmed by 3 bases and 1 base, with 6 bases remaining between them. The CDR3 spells CASSPAGNTEAFF. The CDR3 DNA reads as TGTGCCAGCTCACCGGCAGGGAACACTGAAGCTTTCTTT.

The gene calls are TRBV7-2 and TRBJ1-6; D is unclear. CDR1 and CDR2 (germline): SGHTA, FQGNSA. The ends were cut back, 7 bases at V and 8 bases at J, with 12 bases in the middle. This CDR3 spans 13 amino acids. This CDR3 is CASMLQPDSPLHF. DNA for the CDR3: TGTGCCAGCATGTTACAGCCGGATTCACCCCTCCACTTT.

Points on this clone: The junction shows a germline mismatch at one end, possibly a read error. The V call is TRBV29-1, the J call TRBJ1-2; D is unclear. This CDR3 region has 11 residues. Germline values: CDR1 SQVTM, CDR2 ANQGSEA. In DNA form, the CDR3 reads TGCAGCGTACACTCAGGCCGTACTTCTTATTTC. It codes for CSVHSGRTSYF.

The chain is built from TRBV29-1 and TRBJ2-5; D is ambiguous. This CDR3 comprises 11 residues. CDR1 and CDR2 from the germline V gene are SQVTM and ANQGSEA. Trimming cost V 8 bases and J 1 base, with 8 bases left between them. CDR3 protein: CSTRFQETQYF. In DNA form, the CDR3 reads TGCAGCACCAGGTTCCAAGAGACCCAGTACTTC.

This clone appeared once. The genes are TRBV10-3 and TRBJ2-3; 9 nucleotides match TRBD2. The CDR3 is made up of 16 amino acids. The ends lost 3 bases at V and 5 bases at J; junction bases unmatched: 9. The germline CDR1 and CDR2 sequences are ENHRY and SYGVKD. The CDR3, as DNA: TGTGCCATCAGTGAATCTGCGGGGGGGCTTGGAGATACGCAGTATTTT. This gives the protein CAISESAGGLGDTQYF.

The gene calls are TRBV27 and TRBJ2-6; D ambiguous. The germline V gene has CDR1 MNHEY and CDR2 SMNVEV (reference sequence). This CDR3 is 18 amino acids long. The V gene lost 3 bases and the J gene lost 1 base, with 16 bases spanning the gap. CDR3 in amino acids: CASSFVGPTLSGANVLTF. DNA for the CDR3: TGTGCCAGCAGTTTCGTTGGGCCGACCCTTTCTGGGGCCAACGTCCTGACTTTC.

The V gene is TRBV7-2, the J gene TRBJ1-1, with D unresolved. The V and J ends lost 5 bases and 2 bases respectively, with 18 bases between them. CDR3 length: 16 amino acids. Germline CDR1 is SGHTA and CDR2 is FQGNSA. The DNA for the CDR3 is TGTGCCAGCAGCCTTACCGGGAGCTTCTTTAACACTGAAGCTTTCTTT. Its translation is CASSLTGSFFNTEAFF.

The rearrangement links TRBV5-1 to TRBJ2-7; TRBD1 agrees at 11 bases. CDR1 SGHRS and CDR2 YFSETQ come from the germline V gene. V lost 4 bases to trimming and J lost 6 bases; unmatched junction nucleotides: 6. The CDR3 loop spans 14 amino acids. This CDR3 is CASSPPGQGGEQYF. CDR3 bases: TGCGCCAGCAGCCCCCCGGGACAGGGGGGCGAGCAGTACTTC.

This CDR3 reads CASSLLTGTSNTEAFF. In DNA form, the CDR3 reads TGTGCCAGCAGTTTATTAACCGGGACCTCGAACACTGAAGCTTTCTTT. This chain uses TRBV28 with TRBJ1-1; the D gene is possibly TRBD1 (5 bases). This CDR3 comprises 16 residues. CDR1 and CDR2 from the germline V gene are MDHEN and SYDVKM. Trimming pared 1 base from V and 1 base from J, leaving 13 bases between.

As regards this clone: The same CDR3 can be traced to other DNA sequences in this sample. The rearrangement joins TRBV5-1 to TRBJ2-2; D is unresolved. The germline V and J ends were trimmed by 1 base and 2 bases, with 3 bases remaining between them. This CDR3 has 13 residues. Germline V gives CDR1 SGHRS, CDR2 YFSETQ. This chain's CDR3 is CASSLPNTGELFF. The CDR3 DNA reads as TGCGCCAGCAGCTTGCCTAACACCGGGGAGCTGTTTTTT.

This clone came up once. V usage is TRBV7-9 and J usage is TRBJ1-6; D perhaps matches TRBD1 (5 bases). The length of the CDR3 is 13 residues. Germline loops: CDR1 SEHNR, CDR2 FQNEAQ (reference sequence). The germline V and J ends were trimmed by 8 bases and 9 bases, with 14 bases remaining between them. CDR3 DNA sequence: TGTGCCAGCGGAGTGGGACCTGGTTCACCCCTCCACTTT. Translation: CASGVGPGSPLHF. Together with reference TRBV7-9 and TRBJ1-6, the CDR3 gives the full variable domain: DTGVSQNPRHKITKRGQNVTFRCDPISEHNRLYWYRQTLGQGPEFLTYFQNEAQLEKSRLLSDRFSAERPKGSFSTLEIQRTEQGDSAMYLCASGVGPGSPLHFGNGTRLTVT.

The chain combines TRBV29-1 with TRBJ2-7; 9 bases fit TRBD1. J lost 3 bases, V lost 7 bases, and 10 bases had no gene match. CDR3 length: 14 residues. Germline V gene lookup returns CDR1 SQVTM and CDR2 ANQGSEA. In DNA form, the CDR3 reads TGCAGCGCTGTGTCCCCGGGACAGGGCTACGAGCAGTACTTC. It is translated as CSAVSPGQGYEQYF.

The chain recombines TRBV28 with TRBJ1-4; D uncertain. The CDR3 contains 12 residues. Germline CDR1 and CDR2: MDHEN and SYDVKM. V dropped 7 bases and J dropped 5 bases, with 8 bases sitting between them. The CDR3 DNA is TGTGCCAGCACGGGGTCGAATGAAAAACTGTTTTTT. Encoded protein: CASTGSNEKLFF.

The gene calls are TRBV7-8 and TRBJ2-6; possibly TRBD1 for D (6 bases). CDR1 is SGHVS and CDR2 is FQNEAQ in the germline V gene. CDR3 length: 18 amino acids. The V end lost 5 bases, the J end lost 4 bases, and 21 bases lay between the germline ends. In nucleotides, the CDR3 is TGTGCCAGCAGCCCCCTCACAGGCACAGGGAGAGGGGCCAACGTCCTGACTTTC. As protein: CASSPLTGTGRGANVLTF.

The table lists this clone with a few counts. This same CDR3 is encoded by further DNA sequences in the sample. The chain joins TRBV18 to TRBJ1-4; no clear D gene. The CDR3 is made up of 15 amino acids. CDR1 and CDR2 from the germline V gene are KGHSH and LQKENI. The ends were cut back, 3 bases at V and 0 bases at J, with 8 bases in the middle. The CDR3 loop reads CASSPDGATNEKLFF. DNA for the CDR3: TGTGCCAGCTCACCGGACGGTGCAACTAATGAAAAACTGTTTTTT.